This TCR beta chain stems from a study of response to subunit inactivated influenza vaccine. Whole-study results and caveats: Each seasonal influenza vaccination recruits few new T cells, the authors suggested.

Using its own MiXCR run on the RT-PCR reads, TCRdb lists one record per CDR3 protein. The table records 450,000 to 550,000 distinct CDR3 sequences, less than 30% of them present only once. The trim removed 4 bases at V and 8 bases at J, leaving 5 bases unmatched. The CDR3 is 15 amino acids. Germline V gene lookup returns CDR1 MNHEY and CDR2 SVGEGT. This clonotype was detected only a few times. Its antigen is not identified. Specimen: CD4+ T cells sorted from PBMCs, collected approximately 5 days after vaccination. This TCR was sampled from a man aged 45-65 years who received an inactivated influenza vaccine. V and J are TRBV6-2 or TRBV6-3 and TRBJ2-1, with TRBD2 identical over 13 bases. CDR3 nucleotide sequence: TGTGCCAGCAGTTCTATCGGACTAGCGGGAGATGAGCAGTTCTTC. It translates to CASSSIGLAGDEQFF.